A single sample is the source of the 9 T cell receptor beta chains below, sequenced in a study of CD8 T cells in Susac syndrome. When the RNA was reverse transcribed, random hexamers were used with an input of roughly 0.45 to 1 ug. TCRdb independently ran MiXCR on the immunoSEQ multiplex PCR reads; one entry per CDR3 protein. The table shows fewer than 350,000 distinct CDR3 sequences, with about 88% occurring only once. Sequenced material: CD8+ T cells from PBMCs. All receptors derive from a human donor with multiple sclerosis.

The chain recombines TRBV30 with TRBJ1-1; D is unresolved. With 4 bases removed from V and 5 bases from J, the gap between germline ends came to 8 bases. The CDR3 length is 11 residues. In germline, CDR1 is GTSNPN, CDR2 SVGIG (reference sequence). In DNA form, the CDR3 reads TGTGCCTGGACGGCCGTGACTGAAGCTTTCTTT. This codes for CAWTAVTEAFF.

The V call is TRBV2, the J call TRBJ2-5; D is possibly TRBD1 (6 bases). V lost 2 bases, J lost 5 bases, and 18 bases lay in between. The CDR3 contains 16 residues. Per germline, CDR1 SNHLY and CDR2 FYNNEI. The CDR3: CASSEQWDTKPETQYF. CDR3 bases: TGTGCCAGCAGTGAACAGTGGGACACCAAGCCGGAGACCCAGTACTTC.

This rearrangement joins TRBV20-1 to TRBJ2-1; D gene unclear. The V and J ends lost 1 base and 6 bases respectively, with 16 bases between them. Germline V gene lookup returns CDR1 DFQATT and CDR2 SNEGSKA (reference sequence). The CDR3 covers 15 residues. The CDR3 DNA reads as TGCAGTGCTAGAGCCCACTATCGAACATTCAATGAGCAGTTCTTC. Its protein is CSARAHYRTFNEQFF.

The chain joins TRBV29-1 to TRBJ2-2, with 8 bases fitting TRBD1. The V gene's germline CDR1 is SQVTM and CDR2 ANQGSEA. The CDR3 loop spans 14 amino acids. With 7 bases clipped from V and 2 bases from J, the junction kept 6 bases outside the gene matches. The CDR3, as DNA: TGCAGCGCCCTGGGGACAGGAAACACCGGGGAGCTGTTTTTT. It yields the protein CSALGTGNTGELFF.

This sequence joins TRBV5-5 and TRBJ2-1; no reliable D call. Germline V gives CDR1 SGHKS, CDR2 YYEKEE (reference sequence). Trimming cost V 0 bases and J 0 bases, with 4 bases left between them. This CDR3 comprises 14 residues. In nucleotides, the CDR3 is TGTGCCAGCAGCTTGGAGGTCTCCTACAATGAGCAGTTCTTC. Protein: CASSLEVSYNEQFF.

This clonotype turned up a few times. The junction and the germline gene differ at one end; a read error may be behind it. This chain links TRBV7-2 with TRBJ2-5, with 10 bases lining up with TRBD1. The CDR3 runs 9 residues. Germline V CDR1 and CDR2: SGHTA, FQGNSA. Here the CDR3 reads CASGTGVHF. In nucleotides, the CDR3 is TGTGCCAGCGGGACAGGGGTTCACTTC.

To note about this clonotype: The germline gene is not matched at one end of the junction; a read error may be the cause. V gene TRBV7-9 combines with J gene TRBJ1-4; maybe TRBD1 (6 bases). CDR1 and CDR2 (germline): SEHNR, FQNEAQ (reference sequence). The length of the CDR3 is 11 residues. In nucleotides, the CDR3 is TGTGCCAGCAGCCTCGGAGCAGGGGTCATTTTT. Amino acid sequence: CASSLGAGVIF.

The chain is built from TRBV19 and TRBJ2-1; D ambiguous. V was trimmed by 4 bases and J by 8 bases, leaving 12 bases between them. This CDR3 spans 13 amino acids. The germline gives CDR1 LNHDA, CDR2 SQIVND (reference sequence). This CDR3 is CASSRETWDEQFF. The DNA of the CDR3 is TGTGCCAGTAGTAGGGAAACGTGGGATGAGCAGTTCTTC.

The J gene is TRBJ2-1, the V gene TRBV13, with 7 bases that match TRBD1. Germline V lookup: CDR1 PRHDT, CDR2 FYEKMQ (reference sequence). V shed 7 bases, J shed 7 bases, and the junction held 4 bases outside the gene matches. The CDR3 is 12 residues long. The CDR3 spells CASNYRGNEQFF. In DNA, the CDR3 is TGTGCCAGCAACTACAGGGGAAATGAGCAGTTCTTC. Supplemented by reference TRBV13 and TRBJ2-1, the full variable domain reads AAGVIQSPRHLIKEKRETATLKCYPIPRHDTVYWYQQGPGQDPQFLISFYEKMQSDKGSIPDRFSAQQFSDYHSELNMSSLELGDSALYFCASNYRGNEQFFGPGTRLTVL.